One and the same sample provided the 17 T cell receptor beta chains below, sequenced in a study of cytomegalovirus exposure and HLA in healthy donors (dated by TCRdb to between 2016 and 2019). Libraries came from the immunoSEQ multiplex PCR assay. A mixture of 60 forward primers for TCR Vbeta segments and 13 reverse primers for TCR Jbeta segments was used in the multiplex PCR. Here the immuneACCESS table is served through TCRdb, limited to in-frame sequences with V and J called. Missing clones are a known gap in these copies; in checked studies unresolved V genes cover under half, and the rest lacks a known reason. The table for this sample lists about 76,000 clones; around two thirds of them were counted only once. Roughly 4.5% of the sample is in the top ten clones. The sequenced sample was PBMCs. Every receptor here comes from a man aged 55 to 69 in good health and CMV-seropositive.

The chain recombines TRBV7-2 with TRBJ1-2, with 9 bases fitting TRBD1. CDR1 is SGHTA, CDR2 FQGNSA, per germline. The CDR3 contains 15 residues. V shed 5 bases, J shed 4 bases, and the junction held 8 bases outside the gene matches. Here the CDR3 reads CASSNRDRAPYGYTF. The CDR3 coding sequence is TGTGCCAGCAGCAACCGGGACAGGGCCCCCTATGGCTACACCTTC.

This chain connects TRBV7-9 to TRBJ2-6; D gene unclear. Germline lookup yields CDR1 SEHNR and CDR2 FQNEAQ (reference sequence). Trimming left V 1 base short and J 4 bases short, with 8 bases between. The CDR3 is 15 amino acids. CDR3 sequence: CASSLVGAGANVLTF. In DNA, the CDR3 is TGTGCCAGCAGCTTAGTGGGCGCGGGGGCCAACGTCCTGACTTTC. The entire variable domain, with the rest obtained from reference TRBV7-9 and TRBJ2-6, is as follows: DTGVSQNPRHKITKRGQNVTFRCDPISEHNRLYWYRQTLGQGPEFLTYFQNEAQLEKSRLLSDRFSAERPKGSFSTLEIQRTEQGDSAMYLCASSLVGAGANVLTFGAGSRLTVL.

This clone was seen only a few times. V is TRBV10-3 and J is TRBJ2-7; TRBD2 aligns across 8 bases. The V gene's germline CDR1 is ENHRY and CDR2 SYGVKD. The V and J ends lost 9 bases and 2 bases, in that order; junction bases with no gene match: 6. This CDR3 is built from 13 residues. The CDR3: CAISGTLTYEQYF. CDR3 in DNA: TGTGCCATTAGCGGGACTCTCACCTACGAGCAGTACTTC.

The genes are TRBV30 and TRBJ1-2; no definite D call. The CDR3 has 12 amino acids. Germline V lookup: CDR1 GTSNPN, CDR2 SVGIG (reference sequence). V dropped 1 base and J dropped 0 bases, with 3 bases sitting between them. The CDR3 region is CAWSGANYGYTF. CDR3 sequence (DNA): TGTGCCTGGAGTGGAGCTAACTATGGCTACACCTTC.

This clone was detected a few times. The CDR3 DNA reads as TGTGCCAGTAGTTTTATTGTGGGACAGGGGAACGAGCAGTACTTC. It encodes CASSFIVGQGNEQYF. The J gene is TRBJ2-7, the V gene TRBV19; 10 bases map to TRBD1. The V gene end was trimmed by 5 bases and the J gene end by 5 bases; junction bases not matched to a gene: 9. This CDR3 region has 15 residues. Germline V CDR1 and CDR2: LNHDA, SQIVND (reference sequence).

V gene TRBV9 combines with J gene TRBJ1-2, with 11 bases matching TRBD1. The CDR3 loop spans 14 amino acids. The germline gives CDR1 SGDLS, CDR2 YYNGEE. Trimming took 2 bases from V and 8 from J; bases not matched to a gene: 5. The CDR3 nucleotides read TGTGCCAGCAGCGTTTCTGGACAGGGGGCCGGCTACACCTTC. Translated: CASSVSGQGAGYTF.

This chain joins TRBV15 and TRBJ2-7; 9 bases align to TRBD1. The germline V gene encodes CDR1 LNHNV and CDR2 YYDKDF (reference sequence). The CDR3 sequence is 14 residues long. V lost 6 bases to trimming and J lost 4 bases; unmatched junction nucleotides: 7. In nucleotides, the CDR3 is TGTGCCACCAGGTTGGGGACAGGGCGGTACGAGCAGTACTTC. Encoded protein: CATRLGTGRYEQYF.

In its sample, this clone was seen a few times. The chain combines TRBV11-2 with TRBJ2-1, with D possibly matching TRBD2 (5 bases). The V and J ends lost 10 bases and 0 bases respectively, with 19 bases between them. This CDR3 has 16 residues. The germline CDR1 and CDR2 sequences are SGHAT and FQNNGV. The CDR3 DNA sequence: TGTGCCACAAGATTAGACCCGGGGTACTCCTACAATGAGCAGTTCTTC. It yields the protein CATRLDPGYSYNEQFF.

As regards this clone: The junction differs from germline at one of its ends, possibly a read error. CDR3 residues: CSSSFSGTDNSPLHF. CDR3 nucleotides: TGTTCCAGCAGCTTCTCCGGGACTGATAATTCACCCCTCCACTTT. The V and J genes are TRBV7-9 and TRBJ1-6, with D tentatively TRBD1 (5 bases). The CDR3 length is 15 residues. Germline V CDR1 and CDR2: SEHNR, FQNEAQ (reference sequence).

CDR3 loop: CASSSGGTYNEQFF. The DNA for the CDR3 is TGTGCCAGTAGTTCAGGGGGCACCTACAATGAGCAGTTCTTC. This chain connects TRBV19 to TRBJ2-1, with 8 bases that match TRBD1. The CDR3 has 14 residues. V lost 5 bases, J lost 2 bases, and 2 bases stayed unmatched. Germline V gene data show CDR1 as LNHDA and CDR2 as SQIVND (reference sequence).

This chain joins TRBV21-1 and TRBJ1-2; TRBD1, as called in the table, went unchecked against the DNA. TRBV21-1 is a known pseudogene. This CDR3 spans 17 amino acids. This CDR3 is CASSKVRWDRPNYGYTF. CDR3 DNA: TGTGCCAGCAGCAAAGTACGTTGGGACAGACCTAACTATGGCTACACCTTC.

The chain has TRBV10-3 and TRBJ2-2; 10 bases map to TRBD1. Looked up from germline, CDR1 is ENHRY and CDR2 is SYGVKD. There are 16 residues in the CDR3. Unmatched junction bases numbered 5, after V lost 3 bases and J lost 4 bases. The CDR3 sequence is CAISDGTGEVTGELFF. The CDR3 DNA is TGTGCCATCAGTGATGGGACAGGGGAGGTCACCGGGGAGCTGTTTTTT.

This chain uses TRBV19 with TRBJ2-7, with a tentative D call TRBD1 (7 bases). The V gene's germline CDR1 is LNHDA and CDR2 SQIVND (reference sequence). Trimming took 4 bases from V and 2 from J, leaving 12 bases between them. The CDR3 totals 14 residues. CDR3 amino acids: CASSNAGGTYEQYF. In DNA, the CDR3 is TGTGCCAGTAGTAACGCAGGGGGGACCTACGAGCAGTACTTC.

This clone was observed a few times. This chain joins TRBV9 and TRBJ2-3; a weak D match, TRBD2 (5 bases). V lost 2 bases, J lost 4 bases, and 11 bases lay in between. The germline V gene has CDR1 SGDLS and CDR2 YYNGEE. The CDR3 covers 14 residues. The CDR3 here is CASSVASSPDTQYF. CDR3 DNA sequence: TGTGCCAGCAGCGTCGCATCTAGCCCAGATACGCAGTATTTT.

This clone was seen a handful of times. The chain joins TRBV18 to TRBJ1-1; D gene ambiguous. Per germline, CDR1 KGHSH and CDR2 LQKENI. V was clipped by 6 bases and J by 0 bases, with 8 bases between them. The CDR3 contains 13 residues. CDR3 sequence reads: CASSRDMNTEAFF. The CDR3 nucleotides are TGTGCCAGCTCCAGAGACATGAACACTGAAGCTTTCTTT.

This clone is a singleton in its sample. This rearrangement joins TRBV30 to TRBJ1-4, with 7 bases matching TRBD1. Germline V gene lookup returns CDR1 GTSNPN and CDR2 SVGIG (reference sequence). This CDR3 is built from 13 residues. Losses at the gene ends were 2 bases for V and 7 bases for J; bases not matched to a gene: 4. For the CDR3, the DNA is TGTGCCTGGAGTTATAGGGGGCGTGAAAAACTGTTTTTT. This sequence encodes CAWSYRGREKLFF. Using reference TRBV30 and TRBJ1-4 for the parts outside the CDR3, the full variable domain is SQTIHQWPATLVQPVGSPLSLECTVEGTSNPNLYWYRQAAGRGLQLLFYSVGIGQISSEVPQNLSASRPQDRQFILSSKKLLLSDSGFYLCAWSYRGREKLFFGSGTQLSVL.

This clone was detected only a few times. This sequence joins TRBV11-3 and TRBJ1-3; D is ambiguous. Germline loops: CDR1 SGHNT, CDR2 YENEEA. This CDR3 comprises 16 residues. V lost 2 bases and J 0 bases, leaving 11 bases between the germline ends. The CDR3 nucleotides are TGTGCCAGCAGCTTAAACTCTCCCTCCTCTGGAAACACCATATATTTT. Protein product: CASSLNSPSSGNTIYF.